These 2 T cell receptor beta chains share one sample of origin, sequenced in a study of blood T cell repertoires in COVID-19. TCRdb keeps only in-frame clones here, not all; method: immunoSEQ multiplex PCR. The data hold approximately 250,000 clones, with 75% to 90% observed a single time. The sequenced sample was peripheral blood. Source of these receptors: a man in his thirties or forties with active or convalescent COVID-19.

CDR3 loop: CASSLRAGREQYF. The CDR3 nucleotides read TGTGCCAGCAGCTTACGTGCAGGGAGGGAGCAGTACTTC. The chain links TRBV11-3 to TRBJ2-7; maybe TRBD2 (6 bases). This CDR3 region has 13 residues. Germline assignment: CDR1 SGHNT and CDR2 YENEEA. V dropped 2 bases and J dropped 7 bases, with 12 bases sitting between them. The entire variable domain, with the rest obtained from reference TRBV11-3 and TRBJ2-7, is as follows: EAGVVQSPRYKIIEKKQPVAFWCNPISGHNTLYWYLQNLGQGPELLIRYENEEAVDDSQLPKDRFSAERLKGVDSTLKIQPAELGDSAVYLCASSLRAGREQYFGPGTRLTVT.

The CDR3 bases are TGTGCCAGCAGCGCAAGACAGGGGCATTACTCTGGAAACACCATATATTTT. The encoded protein is CASSARQGHYSGNTIYF. The V gene is TRBV5-6, the J gene TRBJ1-3; 8 bases map to TRBD1. The CDR3 runs 17 residues. Germline V gene sequence: CDR1 SGHDT, CDR2 YYEEEE. V shed 4 bases, J shed 0 bases, and the junction held 9 bases outside the gene matches.